The 27 T cell receptor beta chains listed next were all sequenced from one sample in a study of blood T cell repertoires in COVID-19. The method was immunoSEQ multiplex PCR; TCRdb's version includes in-frame clones alone and lacks a portion of them. The sample contains a few hundred thousand clones, about 91% of which appear only once. Sequences were obtained from peripheral blood. These receptors were collected from a person under 30 with COVID-19, enrolled during active disease.

J is TRBJ2-5 and V is TRBV5-4; 7 bases align to TRBD1. With 4 bases clipped from V and 2 bases from J, the junction kept 2 bases outside the gene matches. This CDR3 spans 13 amino acids. Germline V gene sequence: CDR1 SGHNT, CDR2 YYREEE (reference sequence). CDR3 sequence reads: CASSRDSQETQYF. CDR3 DNA sequence: TGTGCCAGCAGCCGGGACAGTCAAGAGACCCAGTACTTC.

This chain joins TRBV11-2 and TRBJ1-4; a weak D match, TRBD1 (5 bases). Between the trimmed V and J ends, which lost 5 bases and 2 bases, there was a span of 12 bases. This CDR3 has 15 residues. Germline lookup yields CDR1 SGHAT and CDR2 FQNNGV. The CDR3: CASSPGGTTNEKLFF. The CDR3 bases are TGTGCCAGCAGCCCCGGCGGGACCACTAATGAAAAACTGTTTTTT.

This chain joins TRBV15 and TRBJ1-2; 8 positions match TRBD1. From germline, CDR1 is LNHNV and CDR2 YYDKDF (reference sequence). The CDR3 has 17 amino acids. V was pared by 5 bases and J by 4 bases, with 15 bases of the junction left unmatched. The CDR3 reads CATSGRDRQLRTYGYTF. CDR3 nucleotide sequence: TGTGCCACCAGCGGCAGGGACAGGCAGCTAAGAACCTATGGCTACACCTTC. The entire variable domain, with the rest obtained from reference TRBV15 and TRBJ1-2, is as follows: DAMVIQNPRYQVTQFGKPVTLSCSQTLNHNVMYWYQQKSSQAPKLLFHYYDKDFNNEADTPDNFQSRRPNTSFCFLDIRSPGLGDTAMYLCATSGRDRQLRTYGYTFGSGTRLTVV.

The table lists this clone with a count of one. This chain links TRBV27 with TRBJ2-1; TRBD2 is a possible D gene (6 bases). The CDR3 sequence is 15 residues long. Trimming removed 5 bases at V and 5 bases at J, with 16 bases between. Germline V gene sequence: CDR1 MNHEY, CDR2 SMNVEV (reference sequence). DNA of the CDR3: TGTGCCAGCAGTCACGTCCCGGCGGGGAACAATGAGCAGTTCTTC. This translates into CASSHVPAGNNEQFF.

The CDR3 nucleotides read TGTGCCAGCAGTCCTCCCGGGACTTTGAACACTGAAGCTTTCTTT. Protein product: CASSPPGTLNTEAFF. The V and J genes are TRBV6-5 and TRBJ1-1; D possibly corresponds to TRBD1 (5 bases). The V end lost 5 bases, the J end lost 0 bases, and 13 bases lay between the germline ends. This CDR3 comprises 15 residues. The germline gives CDR1 MNHEY, CDR2 SVGAGI.

The J gene is TRBJ2-7, the V gene TRBV4-1; D is unresolved. The V gene lost 1 base and the J gene lost 3 bases, with 7 bases spanning the gap. Germline V gene sequence: CDR1 MGHRA, CDR2 YSYEKL. This CDR3 has 13 amino acids. The CDR3 loop is CASSQADFYEQYF. The CDR3 bases are TGCGCCAGCAGCCAAGCAGATTTCTACGAGCAGTACTTC.

This chain connects TRBV5-1 to TRBJ2-5, with TRBD1 matching over 7 bases. Germline CDR1 reads SGHRS; CDR2 reads YFSETQ. CDR3 size: 13 residues. Trimming took 4 bases from V and 4 from J; bases not matched to a gene: 4. CDR3 loop: CASSRDSGETQYF. The CDR3, as DNA: TGCGCCAGCAGCCGGGACAGCGGAGAGACCCAGTACTTC.

Written as DNA, the CDR3 is TGTGCCAGCAGTGAAGGCCCAGGGGGATTAAGCGAGCAGTACTTC. Translating it yields CASSEGPGGLSEQYF. The chain uses TRBV2 and TRBJ2-7; TRBD1 matches 7 bases. CDR1 is SNHLY, CDR2 FYNNEI, per germline. This CDR3 is built from 15 residues. V was pared by 1 base and J by 6 bases, with 9 bases of the junction left unmatched.

This clone was seen only once. The rearrangement joins TRBV5-1 to TRBJ1-1; TRBD1 agrees at 8 bases. V lost 1 base, J lost 0 bases, and 5 bases stayed unmatched. CDR1 and CDR2 (germline): SGHRS, YFSETQ. CDR3 length: 16 amino acids. DNA for the CDR3: TGCGCCAGCAGCTTGCTGACAGGGGCCCTGAACACTGAAGCTTTCTTT. It encodes CASSLLTGALNTEAFF.

The rearrangement uses TRBV19 and TRBJ1-4, with D possibly being TRBD1 (5 bases). The CDR3 extends over 11 amino acids. Germline V gives CDR1 LNHDA, CDR2 SQIVND (reference sequence). V lost 8 bases, J lost 10 bases, and 11 bases lay in between. CDR3 sequence reads: CASSEGAKLFF. The CDR3 DNA reads as TGTGCCAGTTCAGAAGGGGCAAAACTGTTTTTT.

The V call is TRBV9, the J call TRBJ2-5; 12 bases are a match to TRBD2. V dropped 6 bases and J dropped 2; count of bases not matched to a gene: 17. The CDR3 loop spans 19 amino acids. Germline loops: CDR1 SGDLS, CDR2 YYNGEE. CDR3 nucleotides: TGTGCCAGCACCCCAGCCCCTAGCGGGAGGGCCCCTGGTCAAGAGACCCAGTACTTC. Protein product: CASTPAPSGRAPGQETQYF.

CDR3 in DNA: TGCGCCAGCAGCCAGGCGGGAGAGCAGTTCTTC. Residues: CASSQAGEQFF. The chain combines TRBV4-1 with TRBJ2-1; D perhaps matches TRBD2 (6 bases). CDR1 and CDR2 (germline): MGHRA, YSYEKL. V lost 3 bases, J lost 10 bases, and 7 bases lay in between. CDR3 length: 11 amino acids.

The chain recombines TRBV6-1 with TRBJ1-5; no reliable D call. This CDR3 region has 14 residues. Germline V CDR1 and CDR2: MNHNS, SASEGT. Trimming stripped 1 base from V and 9 bases from J, with 13 bases between. The DNA for the CDR3 is TGTGCCAGCAGTGAAGGGAGCGGCCTCAGGCCCCAGCATTTT. Protein: CASSEGSGLRPQHF.

The chain employs TRBV19 and TRBJ2-1; D is possibly TRBD1 (5 bases). CDR1 LNHDA and CDR2 SQIVND come from the germline V gene (reference sequence). The V end lost 3 bases, the J end lost 5 bases, and 11 bases lay between the germline ends. The CDR3 spans 14 residues. CDR3: CASSIQGMDNEQFF. The CDR3 DNA reads as TGTGCCAGTAGTATCCAGGGAATGGACAATGAGCAGTTCTTC.

This clone appeared once. The genes are TRBV7-9 and TRBJ2-1; D unresolved. The V gene's germline CDR1 is SEHNR and CDR2 FQNEAQ (reference sequence). Trimming left V 3 bases short and J 5 bases short, with 8 bases between. CDR3 length: 13 residues. DNA of the CDR3: TGTGCCAGCAGCTTCTGGAGCCACAATGAGCAGTTCTTC. It encodes CASSFWSHNEQFF. Full variable domain (outside the CDR3, taken from reference TRBV7-9 and TRBJ2-1): DTGVSQNPRHKITKRGQNVTFRCDPISEHNRLYWYRQTLGQGPEFLTYFQNEAQLEKSRLLSDRFSAERPKGSFSTLEIQRTEQGDSAMYLCASSFWSHNEQFFGPGTRLTVL.

The chain carries TRBV4-3 and TRBJ2-5; weak D call: TRBD1 (6 bases). Trimming cost V 1 base and J 4 bases, with 16 bases left between them. CDR3 length equals 16 residues. Germline lookup yields CDR1 LGHNA and CDR2 YSLEER. Here the CDR3 DNA reads TGCGCCAGCAGCCAAGGAGGGGGACCAACCGGAGAGACCCAGTACTTC. This encodes CASSQGGGPTGETQYF.

The chain joins TRBV7-2 to TRBJ2-7; 7 positions agree with TRBD2. V shed 5 bases, J shed 2 bases, and the junction held 6 bases outside the gene matches. CDR1 SGHTA and CDR2 FQGNSA come from the germline V gene. This CDR3 has 14 residues. The CDR3 loop reads CASSQASGPYEQYF. DNA of the CDR3: TGTGCCAGCAGCCAAGCTAGCGGCCCCTACGAGCAGTACTTC.

CDR3 loop: CASSQVPGLAGSSYNEQFF. For the CDR3, the DNA is TGCGCCAGCAGCCAAGTCCCGGGACTAGCAGGGAGCTCCTACAATGAGCAGTTCTTC. The rearrangement uses TRBV4-1 and TRBJ2-1; 9 positions match TRBD2. The J segment lost 0 bases and the V segment lost 1 base, leaving 10 bases of the junction unmatched. Germline assignment: CDR1 MGHRA and CDR2 YSYEKL. There are 19 residues in the CDR3.

The chain joins TRBV7-2 to TRBJ2-7; 8 bases agree with TRBD1. CDR1 and CDR2 from the germline V gene are SGHTA and FQGNSA. This CDR3 spans 15 amino acids. V shed 3 bases, J shed 6 bases, and the junction held 10 bases outside the gene matches. The CDR3, as DNA: TGTGCCAGCAGCTTGGGGACAGGTATCGCCCGCGAGCAGTACTTC. Its protein is CASSLGTGIAREQYF.

The chain uses TRBV7-8 and TRBJ2-6; possible D gene TRBD1, 5 bases. Germline V gives CDR1 SGHVS, CDR2 FQNEAQ. V dropped 5 bases and J dropped 2 bases, with 13 bases sitting between them. The CDR3 contains 16 residues. CDR3 in DNA: TGTGCCAGCAGCATGGACACAAAGGCTGGGGCCAACGTCCTGACTTTC. Amino acids: CASSMDTKAGANVLTF.

Worth noting for this clone: Other DNA sequences in this sample translate to the same CDR3. The chain joins TRBV4-1 to TRBJ1-2, with a tentative D call TRBD1 (6 bases). Looked up from germline, CDR1 is MGHRA and CDR2 is YSYEKL. V lost 4 bases and J 0 bases, leaving 9 bases between the germline ends. This CDR3 spans 14 amino acids. This CDR3 is CASSPRTANYGYTF. CDR3 sequence (DNA): TGCGCCAGCAGCCCCAGGACAGCTAACTATGGCTACACCTTC.

This rearrangement joins TRBV7-8 to TRBJ2-5, with a weak D call TRBD1 (7 bases). With 5 bases removed from V and 7 bases from J, the gap between germline ends came to 17 bases. Germline assignment: CDR1 SGHVS and CDR2 FQNEAQ. This CDR3 is 14 amino acids long. CDR3 sequence reads: CASSHDRVGGTQYF. The CDR3 DNA follows: TGTGCCAGCAGCCATGACAGGGTGGGGGGGACCCAGTACTTC.

J is TRBJ1-1 and V is TRBV7-9, with a weak D call TRBD1 (6 bases). Looked up from germline, CDR1 is SEHNR and CDR2 is FQNEAQ (reference sequence). This CDR3 comprises 15 residues. V shed 4 bases and J shed 3 bases, with 15 bases lying between them. The CDR3 sequence: CASSSLQGYDTEAFF. In DNA form, the CDR3 reads TGTGCCAGCAGCTCGTTACAGGGTTACGACACTGAAGCTTTCTTT.

The chain links TRBV29-1 to TRBJ1-1; a weak D match, TRBD1 (6 bases). The germline V gene has CDR1 SQVTM and CDR2 ANQGSEA. Trimming removed 5 bases at V and 8 bases at J, with 15 bases between. The CDR3 length is 12 residues. In DNA form, the CDR3 reads TGCAGCGTTTATGGACAGACTCCCGAAGCTTTCTTT. Translating gives CSVYGQTPEAFF.

The chain uses TRBV28 and TRBJ2-1; the D gene is possibly TRBD1 (6 bases). Germline-derived CDR1 and CDR2 are MDHEN and SYDVKM. The CDR3 sequence is 15 residues long. V shed 2 bases and J shed 8 bases, with 16 bases lying between them. CDR3 amino acids: CASSLGDTRWYEQFF. The CDR3 coding sequence is TGTGCCAGCAGTTTAGGGGACACCCGTTGGTATGAGCAGTTCTTC.

The CDR3, as DNA: TGCGCCAGCAGCCAAGAGGTTGCTTCGCCCAGGCTTGAGGGCTACACCTTC. It encodes CASSQEVASPRLEGYTF. This sequence joins TRBV4-1 and TRBJ1-2; no reliable D call. CDR1 MGHRA and CDR2 YSYEKL come from the germline V gene. The V gene lost 0 bases and the J gene lost 8 bases, with 22 bases spanning the gap. The CDR3 spans 17 residues.

The J gene is TRBJ2-1, the V gene TRBV7-8; 7 nucleotides align to TRBD1. J lost 7 bases, V lost 2 bases, and 17 bases had no gene match. The CDR3 has 18 amino acids. The germline CDR1 and CDR2 sequences are SGHVS and FQNEAQ. The CDR3 DNA sequence: TGTGCCAGCAGCTTAAAGGCCAGTACAGGGGTCCTAGGTAATGAGCAGTTCTTC. Translating gives CASSLKASTGVLGNEQFF.